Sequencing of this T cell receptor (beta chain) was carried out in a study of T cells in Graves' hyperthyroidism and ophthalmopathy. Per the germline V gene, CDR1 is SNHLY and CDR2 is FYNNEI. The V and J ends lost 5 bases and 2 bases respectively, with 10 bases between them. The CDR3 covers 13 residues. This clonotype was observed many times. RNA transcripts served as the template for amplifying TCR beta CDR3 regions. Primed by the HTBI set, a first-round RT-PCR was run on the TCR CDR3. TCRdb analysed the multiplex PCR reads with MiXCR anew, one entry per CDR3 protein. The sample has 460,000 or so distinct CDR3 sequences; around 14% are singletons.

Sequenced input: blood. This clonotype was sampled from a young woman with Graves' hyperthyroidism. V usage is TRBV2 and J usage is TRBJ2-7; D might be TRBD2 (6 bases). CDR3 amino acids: CASSMRGPYEQYF. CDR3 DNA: TGTGCCAGCAGTATGCGGGGACCCTACGAGCAGTACTTC.